This T cell receptor (beta chain) was obtained from a study of blood T cell repertoires in COVID-19 (dated by TCRdb to 2020 to 2021). For the wider study: The collaborator samples originated in the United States, Italy and Spain and spanned the acute and convalescent phases of COVID-19. The material from the prospective study consisted of cDNA or gDNA derived from T cells, B-cell-depleted T cells, or PBMCs. The dataset comprised deeply sampled blood TCRbeta repertoires from subjects exposed to, actively infected with, or recovered from COVID-19. The repertoires were made available in a free public database intended to serve as a resource for research on the immune response to SARS-CoV-2. The samples were drawn from the first 160 participants of the ongoing ImmuneRACE study and from 1,254 subjects provided by 6 global collaborators. Sample metadata almost always included a de-identified subject ID, COVID-19 status, age in years and sex. Where available, HLA class I and class II types were obtained from metadata supplied by the sample provider rather than from assay-based typing. Paper-wide results and their limitations: The amount of clinical and demographic metadata varied by source and participant and was provided uncurated.

TCRbeta CDR3 regions were amplified from genomic DNA using the immunoSEQ Assay, a bias-controlled multiplex PCR. Regarding the original processing steps: The number of nucleated cells in each sample was estimated from the amplification of reference gene primers within the assay. To quantify the absolute abundance of each unique TCRbeta CDR3 rearrangement, sequence reads were collapsed and filtered. For each sample, productive Simpson clonality was calculated as the square root of Simpson's diversity index across productive rearrangements. Not all clones reach the TCRdb copy of this immuneACCESS table, which keeps in-frame sequences only. Checked studies attribute under half of the gap to unresolved V genes and leave the rest unexplained. V and J calls and clone size follow that table, whereas D and trimming were derived from the DNA. Within this sample are around 340,000 clones, with approximately 89% of them counted one time only. Clones ranked in the top ten supply around 3.9% of the sample.

In Seattle, one collaborating source enrolled patients while the infection was active and tracked those patients longitudinally over the course of disease. Collaborating institutions collected whole blood in K2EDTA tubes following their own protocols. Collaborator samples were shipped for TCRbeta analysis as frozen whole blood, isolated PBMCs, or DNA extracted from either sample type. V is reduced by 1 base and J by 0 bases, leaving a spacing of 7 bases between them. The germline V gene provides CDR1 SGHRS and CDR2 YFSETQ. Its CDR3 holds 15 amino acids, cysteine through phenylalanine. Left in the record is the CDR3 DNA by itself, 45 bases read in frame from the first base. For this clone: Its specific antigen is unknown. Base qualities are not at hand, and no much larger clone is one base apart. Distinct nucleotide sequences in the sample also encode this CDR3.

This TCR was sampled from a woman in her sixties with COVID-19, enrolled during active disease. The sequencing input was peripheral blood. The V and J segments used are TRBV5-1 and TRBJ1-4, with the D segment identity uncertain. The bases are TGCGCCAGCAGCTTGACCGGTGCAACTAATGAAAAACTGTTTTTT. It specifies CASSLTGATNEKLFF.